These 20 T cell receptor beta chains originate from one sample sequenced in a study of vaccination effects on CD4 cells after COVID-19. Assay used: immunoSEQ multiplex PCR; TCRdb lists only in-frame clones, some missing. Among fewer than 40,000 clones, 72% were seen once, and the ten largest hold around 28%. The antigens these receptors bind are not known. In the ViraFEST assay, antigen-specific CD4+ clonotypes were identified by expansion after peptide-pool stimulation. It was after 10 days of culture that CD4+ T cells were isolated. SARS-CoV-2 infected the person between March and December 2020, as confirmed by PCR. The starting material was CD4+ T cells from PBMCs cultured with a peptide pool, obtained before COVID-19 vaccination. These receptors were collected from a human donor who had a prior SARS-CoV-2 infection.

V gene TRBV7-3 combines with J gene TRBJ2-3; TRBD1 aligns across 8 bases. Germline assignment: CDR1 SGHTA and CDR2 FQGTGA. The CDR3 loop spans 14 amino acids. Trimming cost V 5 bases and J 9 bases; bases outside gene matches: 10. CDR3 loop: CASSIGPAGGTQYF. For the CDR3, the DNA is TGTGCCAGCAGCATAGGACCTGCAGGGGGCACGCAGTATTTT.

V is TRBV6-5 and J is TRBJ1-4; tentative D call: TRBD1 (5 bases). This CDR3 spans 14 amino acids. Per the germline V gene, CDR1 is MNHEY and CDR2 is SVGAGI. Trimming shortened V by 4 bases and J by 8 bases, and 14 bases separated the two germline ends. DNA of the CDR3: TGTGCCAGCAGTTTAGTCAGGGTTGGGGAAAAACTGTTTTTT. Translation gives CASSLVRVGEKLFF.

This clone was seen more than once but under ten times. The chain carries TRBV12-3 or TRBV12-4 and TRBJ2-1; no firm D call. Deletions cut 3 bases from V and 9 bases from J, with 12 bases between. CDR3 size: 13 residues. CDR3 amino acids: CASSLSSPTEQFF. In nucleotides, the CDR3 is TGTGCCAGCAGTTTGAGTAGCCCCACTGAGCAGTTCTTC.

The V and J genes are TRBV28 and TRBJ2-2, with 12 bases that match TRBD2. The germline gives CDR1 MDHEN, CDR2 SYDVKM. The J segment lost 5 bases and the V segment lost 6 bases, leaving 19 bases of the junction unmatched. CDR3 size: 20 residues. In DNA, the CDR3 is TGTGCCAGCAGGCCATTACTCGGCCTAGCGGGAGGGGTACGGACCGGGGAGCTGTTTTTT. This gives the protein CASRPLLGLAGGVRTGELFF.

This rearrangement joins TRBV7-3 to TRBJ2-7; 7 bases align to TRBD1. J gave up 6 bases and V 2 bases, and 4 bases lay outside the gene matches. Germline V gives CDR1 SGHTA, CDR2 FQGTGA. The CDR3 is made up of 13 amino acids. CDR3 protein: CASSLAAGGEQYF. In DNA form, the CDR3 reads TGTGCCAGCAGCTTAGCGGCAGGGGGCGAGCAGTACTTC.

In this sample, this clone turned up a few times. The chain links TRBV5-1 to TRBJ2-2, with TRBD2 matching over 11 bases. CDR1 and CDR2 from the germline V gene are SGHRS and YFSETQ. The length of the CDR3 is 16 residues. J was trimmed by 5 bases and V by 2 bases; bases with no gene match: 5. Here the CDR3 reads CASSLTSGRGTGELFF. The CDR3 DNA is TGCGCCAGCAGCTTAACTAGCGGGAGAGGAACCGGGGAGCTGTTTTTT.

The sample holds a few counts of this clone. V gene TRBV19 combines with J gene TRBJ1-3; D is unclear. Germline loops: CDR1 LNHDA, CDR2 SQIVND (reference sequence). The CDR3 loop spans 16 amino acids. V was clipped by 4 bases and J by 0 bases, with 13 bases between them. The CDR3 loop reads CASSRDHKNSGNTIYF. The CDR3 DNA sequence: TGTGCCAGTAGTAGAGACCACAAGAACTCTGGAAACACCATATATTTT.

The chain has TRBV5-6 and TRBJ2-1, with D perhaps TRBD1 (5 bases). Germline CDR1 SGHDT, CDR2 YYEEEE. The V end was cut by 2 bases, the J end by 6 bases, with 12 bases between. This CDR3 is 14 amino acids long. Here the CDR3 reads CASSFWAGINEQFF. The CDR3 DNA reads TGTGCCAGCAGCTTTTGGGCAGGGATCAATGAGCAGTTCTTC.

The CDR3 bases are TGTGCCAGCTCGCAGGGTGGGGCCAACGTCCTGACTTTC. Protein product: CASSQGGANVLTF. The gene calls are TRBV12-3 or TRBV12-4 and TRBJ2-6; D possibly corresponds to TRBD1 (5 bases). The CDR3 consists of 13 residues. Trimming pared 8 bases from V and 3 bases from J, leaving 8 bases between.

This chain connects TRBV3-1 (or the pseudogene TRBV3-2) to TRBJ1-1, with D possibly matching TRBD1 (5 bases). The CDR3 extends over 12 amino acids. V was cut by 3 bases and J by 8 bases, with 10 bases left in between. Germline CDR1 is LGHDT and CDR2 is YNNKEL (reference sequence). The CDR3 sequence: CASSQRDGEAFF. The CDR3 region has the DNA TGTGCCAGCAGCCAGAGGGACGGGGAAGCTTTCTTT.

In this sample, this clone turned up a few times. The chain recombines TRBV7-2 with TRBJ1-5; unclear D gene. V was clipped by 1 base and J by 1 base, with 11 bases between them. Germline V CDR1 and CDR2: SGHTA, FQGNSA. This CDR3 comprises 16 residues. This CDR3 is CASSLVYGLSNQPQHF. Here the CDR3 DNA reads TGTGCCAGCAGCTTAGTTTACGGGTTAAGCAATCAGCCCCAGCATTTT.

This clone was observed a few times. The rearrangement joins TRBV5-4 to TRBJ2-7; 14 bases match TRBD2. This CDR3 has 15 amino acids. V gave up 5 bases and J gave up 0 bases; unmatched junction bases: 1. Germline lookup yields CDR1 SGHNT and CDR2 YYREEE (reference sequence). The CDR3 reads CASRGTSGSSYEQYF. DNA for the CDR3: TGTGCCAGCAGAGGGACTAGCGGGAGCTCCTACGAGCAGTACTTC.

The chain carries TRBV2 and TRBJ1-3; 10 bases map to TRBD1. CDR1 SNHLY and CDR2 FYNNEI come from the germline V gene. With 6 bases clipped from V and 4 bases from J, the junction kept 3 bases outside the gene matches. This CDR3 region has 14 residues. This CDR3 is CASSLTGGGNTIYF. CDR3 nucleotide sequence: TGTGCCAGCAGCCTGACAGGGGGCGGAAACACCATATATTTT.

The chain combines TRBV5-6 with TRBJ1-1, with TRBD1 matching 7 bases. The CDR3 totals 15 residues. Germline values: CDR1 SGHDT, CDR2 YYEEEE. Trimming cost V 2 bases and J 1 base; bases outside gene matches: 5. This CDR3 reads CASSLYDRENTEAFF. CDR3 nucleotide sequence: TGTGCCAGCAGCTTATATGACAGGGAGAACACTGAAGCTTTCTTT.

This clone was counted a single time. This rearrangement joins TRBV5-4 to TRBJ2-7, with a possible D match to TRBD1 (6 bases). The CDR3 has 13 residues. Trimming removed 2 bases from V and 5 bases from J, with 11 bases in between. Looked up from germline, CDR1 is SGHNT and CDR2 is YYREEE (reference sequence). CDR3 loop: CASSFLGADEQYF. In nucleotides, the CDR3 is TGTGCCAGCAGCTTTTTGGGGGCTGACGAGCAGTACTTC.

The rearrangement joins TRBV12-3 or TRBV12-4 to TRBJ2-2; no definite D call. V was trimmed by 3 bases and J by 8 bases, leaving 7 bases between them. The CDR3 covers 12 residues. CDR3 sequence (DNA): TGTGCCAGCAGTTTCGTCGGTGGGGAGCTGTTTTTT. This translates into CASSFVGGELFF.

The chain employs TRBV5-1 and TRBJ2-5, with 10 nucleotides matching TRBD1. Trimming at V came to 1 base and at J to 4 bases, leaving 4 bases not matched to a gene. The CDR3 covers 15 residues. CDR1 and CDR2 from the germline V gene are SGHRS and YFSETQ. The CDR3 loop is CASSLNGQGGETQYF. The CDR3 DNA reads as TGCGCCAGCAGCTTGAACGGACAGGGGGGAGAGACCCAGTACTTC.

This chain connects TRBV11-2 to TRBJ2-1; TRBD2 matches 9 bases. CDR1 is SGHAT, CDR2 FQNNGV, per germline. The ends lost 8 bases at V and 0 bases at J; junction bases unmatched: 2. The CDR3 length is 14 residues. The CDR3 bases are TGTGCCAGCGGACTAGCGACCTCCTACAATGAGCAGTTCTTC. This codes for CASGLATSYNEQFF.

CDR3 protein: CASSLIGTPRLHSYEQYF. CDR3 in DNA: TGTGCCAGCAGCTTAATTGGGACGCCTAGACTCCACTCCTACGAGCAGTACTTC. The chain links TRBV7-3 to TRBJ2-7; the D gene could be TRBD1 or TRBD2 (5 bases each). V lost 1 base and J lost 0, with 19 bases in between. Looked up from germline, CDR1 is SGHTA and CDR2 is FQGTGA. The CDR3 totals 18 residues.

The chain's CDR3 is CASSIGLAGATGYNEQFF. DNA for the CDR3: TGTGCCAGTAGTATCGGACTAGCGGGAGCCACGGGATACAATGAGCAGTTCTTC. V gene TRBV19 combines with J gene TRBJ2-1, with TRBD2 matching 13 bases. Trimming at V came to 3 bases and at J to 4 bases, leaving 9 bases not matched to a gene. Looked up from germline, CDR1 is LNHDA and CDR2 is SQIVND (reference sequence). The CDR3 contains 18 residues.